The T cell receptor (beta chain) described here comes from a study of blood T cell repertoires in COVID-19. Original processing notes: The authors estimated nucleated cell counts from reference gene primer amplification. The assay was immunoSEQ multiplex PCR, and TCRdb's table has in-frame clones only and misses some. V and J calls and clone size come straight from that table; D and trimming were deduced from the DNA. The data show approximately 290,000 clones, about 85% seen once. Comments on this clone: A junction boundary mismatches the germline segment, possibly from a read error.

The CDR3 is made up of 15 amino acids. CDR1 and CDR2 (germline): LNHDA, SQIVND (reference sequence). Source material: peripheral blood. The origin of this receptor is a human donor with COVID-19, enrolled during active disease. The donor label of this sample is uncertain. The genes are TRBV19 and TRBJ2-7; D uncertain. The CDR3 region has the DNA TGTGCGAGTAGGCCTTCTACGGGTAAAGACTACGAGCAGTACTTC. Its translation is CASRPSTGKDYEQYF.